The T cell receptor (beta chain) described here comes from a study of blood T cell repertoires in COVID-19. This clone was found once. From germline, CDR1 is SNHLY and CDR2 FYNNEI. The V gene end was trimmed by 8 bases and the J gene end by 1 base; junction bases not matched to a gene: 15. The CDR3 covers 17 residues. TCRdb's copy holds only in-frame clones and misses some; the assay was immunoSEQ multiplex PCR. Of approximately 300,000 clones listed, around four fifths are singletons. The receptor was derived from a woman aged 45 to 65 with active or convalescent COVID-19. The chain links TRBV2 to TRBJ2-3; 7 bases map to TRBD2. The sequenced sample was peripheral blood. CDR3 protein: CASSRLAVPRGTDTQYF. The CDR3 DNA reads TGTGCCAGCTCGCGGCTAGCGGTACCTCGCGGCACAGATACGCAGTATTTT.